This T cell receptor (beta chain) stems from a study of T-cell reconstitution after alpha-beta-depleted transplantation in children. Findings and caveats of the study: Two months or so post-transplant, alpha-beta T cells reportedly derived from several hundred expanded graft clones. It was surviving recipient T cells and thymic progenitors that gave some patients high TCRbeta diversity at day 60. After one year, T-cell counts and TCRbeta diversity mostly came from new T cells.

This CDR3 contains 12 residues. Germline CDR1 and CDR2: SQVTM and ANQGSEA. The V end lost 3 bases, the J end lost 5 bases, and 10 bases lay between the germline ends. The TCRbeta library incorporated unique molecular identifiers. TCRdb fed the PCR reads into MiXCR, producing one record per CDR3 protein. The sample consists of 250,000 to 400,000 distinct CDR3 sequences, around 25% of them appearing once. This clonotype has just a few counts. Its specificity is not known. The specimen was PBMCs, mostly from graft donor cells, collected 180 days after TCRalphabeta/CD19-depleted stem cell transplant. The chain is built from TRBV29-1 and TRBJ2-5; D could derive from TRBD1 or TRBD2 (6 bases each). This TCR came from a male patient under 18 who had a stem cell transplant for acute lymphoblastic leukemia, so the T cells may come from the graft donor. The CDR3 loop is CSVDGGLETQYF. In DNA, the CDR3 is TGCAGCGTTGATGGGGGGCTGGAGACCCAGTACTTC. The entire variable domain, with the rest obtained from reference TRBV29-1 and TRBJ2-5, is as follows: SAVISQKPSRDICQRGTSLTIQCQVDSQVTMMFWYRQQPGQSLTLIATANQGSEATYESGFVIDKFPISRPNLTFSTLTVSNMSPEDSSIYLCSVDGGLETQYFGPGTRLLVL.